The following is a TCR beta chain sequence with its context. The sample originates from a study of blood T cell repertoires in COVID-19. Study at large: The analysed material was cDNA or gDNA that came from T cells, B-cell-depleted T cells, or PBMCs.

Germline values: CDR1 SGHRS, CDR2 YFSETQ. This CDR3 region has 16 residues. The germline V and J ends were trimmed by 0 bases and 6 bases, with 16 bases remaining between them. Profiled with immunoSEQ multiplex PCR; TCRdb holds only in-frame clones, not every one. Of hundreds of thousands of clones in the sample, around 90% are singletons; the top ten hold around 2.7%. This TCR was sampled from a man aged 60-69 years who had recovered from COVID-19. What was sequenced was PBMCs or T cells enriched from blood (not recorded which). The chain is built from TRBV5-1 and TRBJ2-1; D might be TRBD2 (6 bases). CDR3 DNA sequence: TGCGCCAGCAGCTTGGAATCCGGGACTGGGGCCAATGAGCAGTTCTTC. Encoded protein: CASSLESGTGANEQFF. Together with reference TRBV5-1 and TRBJ2-1, the CDR3 gives the full variable domain: KAGVTQTPRYLIKTRGQQVTLSCSPISGHRSVSWYQQTPGQGLQFLFEYFSETQRNKGNFPGRFSGRQFSNSRSEMNVSTLELGDSALYLCASSLESGTGANEQFFGPGTRLTVL.